The clone carrying this T cell receptor (beta chain) has a handful of counts. The entry originates in a study of blood T cell repertoires in COVID-19. Study background: Sites in the United States, Italy and Spain provided acute and convalescent COVID-19 samples. Nucleic acid was either cDNA or gDNA, and it came from T cells, B-cell-depleted T cells, or PBMCs.

Methods used by the authors: Quantification of nucleated cells was approximated via reference gene primer amplification. TCRdb's table, derived via immunoSEQ multiplex PCR, lists solely in-frame clones and lacks some. The V and J calls and the clone size are those of that table, but D and trimming were determined from the DNA. The sample carries just over 650,000 clones, 85% to 90% recorded once. This CDR3 region has 14 residues. V shed 3 bases and J shed 4 bases, with 12 bases lying between them. Germline V gene lookup returns CDR1 MRHNA and CDR2 SNTAGT. This sequence joins TRBV6-4 and TRBJ1-1; D unresolved. The TCR was taken from a woman aged 18-29 years with acute or convalescent COVID-19. Specimen: peripheral blood. The CDR3 DNA follows: TGTGCCAGCAGTGAACTCTCAGGAAGCACTGAAGCTTTCTTT. Its protein is CASSELSGSTEAFF.